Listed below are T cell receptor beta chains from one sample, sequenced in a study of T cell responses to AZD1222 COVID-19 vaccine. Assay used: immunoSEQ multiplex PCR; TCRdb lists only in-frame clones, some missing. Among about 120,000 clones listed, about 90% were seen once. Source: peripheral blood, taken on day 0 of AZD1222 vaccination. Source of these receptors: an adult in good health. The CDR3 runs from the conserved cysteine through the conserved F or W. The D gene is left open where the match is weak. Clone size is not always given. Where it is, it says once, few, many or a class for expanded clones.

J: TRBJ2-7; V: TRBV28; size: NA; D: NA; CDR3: CASSGVLPSYEQYF; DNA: TGTGCCAGCAGTGGTGTACTACCCTCCTACGAGCAGTACTTC
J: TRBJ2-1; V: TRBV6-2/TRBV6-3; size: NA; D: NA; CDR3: CASSKASYNEQFF; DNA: TGTGCCAGCAGTAAGGCCTCCTACAATGAGCAGTTCTTC
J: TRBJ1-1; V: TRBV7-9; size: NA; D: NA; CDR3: CASSLEQGNTEAFF; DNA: TGTGCCAGCAGCTTAGAACAGGGAAACACTGAAGCTTTCTTT
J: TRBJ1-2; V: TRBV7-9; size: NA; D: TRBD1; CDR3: CASSLPVAGGYGYTF; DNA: TGTGCCAGCAGCTTACCTGTCGCAGGGGGCTATGGCTACACCTTC
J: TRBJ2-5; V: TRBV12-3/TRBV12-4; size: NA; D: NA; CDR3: CASSLFGTQYF; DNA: TGTGCCAGCAGTTTATTCGGGACCCAGTACTTC
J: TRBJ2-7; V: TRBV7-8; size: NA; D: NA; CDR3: CASSLGGEAYEQYF; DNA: TGTGCCAGCAGCTTAGGAGGGGAGGCCTACGAGCAGTACTTC
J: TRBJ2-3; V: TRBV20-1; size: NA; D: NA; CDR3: CSASSLAGQYF; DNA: TGCAGTGCTAGTAGTCTAGCAGGGCAGTATTTT
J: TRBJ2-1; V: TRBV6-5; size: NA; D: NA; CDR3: CASSSGLSEFF; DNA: TGTGCCAGCAGTAGCGGTTTGTCTGAGTTCTTC
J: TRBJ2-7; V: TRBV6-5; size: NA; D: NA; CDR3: CASSLGRPTYEQYF; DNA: TGTGCCAGCAGCCTGGGACGGCCAACCTACGAGCAGTACTTC
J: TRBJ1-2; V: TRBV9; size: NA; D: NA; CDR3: CASSVGQNYGYTF; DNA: TGTGCCAGCAGCGTAGGGCAGAACTATGGCTACACCTTC
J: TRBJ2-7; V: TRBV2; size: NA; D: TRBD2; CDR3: CASSLSGAGSSYEQYF; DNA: TGTGCCAGCAGTCTATCCGGAGCGGGGAGCTCCTACGAGCAGTACTTC
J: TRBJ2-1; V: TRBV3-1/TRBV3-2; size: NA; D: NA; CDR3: CASSQATSRLFF; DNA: TGTGCCAGCAGCCAAGCCACTAGTCGGCTGTTCTTC
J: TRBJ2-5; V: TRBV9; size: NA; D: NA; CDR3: CASSVVDEGVPYF; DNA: TGTGCCAGCAGCGTAGTGGACGAAGGGGTTCCATACTTC
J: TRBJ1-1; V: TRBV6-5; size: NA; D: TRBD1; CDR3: CASRADRGWNTEAFF; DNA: TGTGCCAGCAGGGCGGACAGGGGGTGGAACACTGAAGCTTTCTTT
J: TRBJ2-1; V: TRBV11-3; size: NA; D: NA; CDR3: CASSFRPGLKGNEQFF; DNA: TGTGCCAGCAGCTTCCGACCGGGACTGAAGGGCAATGAGCAGTTCTTC
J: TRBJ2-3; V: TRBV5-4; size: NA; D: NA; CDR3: CASSFWTDTQYF; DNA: TGTGCCAGCAGCTTTTGGACAGATACGCAGTATTTT
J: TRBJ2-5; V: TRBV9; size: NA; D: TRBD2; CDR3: CASSGSGLAGKETQYF; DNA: TGTGCCAGCAGCGGATCGGGACTAGCGGGCAAAGAGACCCAGTACTTC
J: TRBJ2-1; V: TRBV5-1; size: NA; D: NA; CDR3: CASSLGDEHNEQFF; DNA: TGCGCCAGCAGCTTGGGGGACGAGCACAATGAGCAGTTCTTC
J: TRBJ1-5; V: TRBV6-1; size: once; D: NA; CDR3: CASSEWQRQPQHF; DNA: TGTGCCAGCAGTGAGTGGCAGCGACAGCCCCAGCATTTT
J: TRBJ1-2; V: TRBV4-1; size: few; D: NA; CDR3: CASSQQGDYGYTF; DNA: TGCGCCAGCAGCCAGCAAGGGGACTATGGCTACACCTTC
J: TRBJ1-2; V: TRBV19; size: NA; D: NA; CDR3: CASSISGGLQSNYGYTF; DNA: TGTGCCAGTAGTATAAGCGGGGGGCTTCAGAGCAACTATGGCTACACCTTC
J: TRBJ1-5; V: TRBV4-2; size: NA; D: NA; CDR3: CASSQDAGHNQPQHF; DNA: TGTGCCAGCAGCCAAGATGCGGGCCACAATCAGCCCCAGCATTTT
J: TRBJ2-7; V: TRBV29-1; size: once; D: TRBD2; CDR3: CSASGEFSYEQYF; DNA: TGCAGCGCGAGCGGGGAATTCTCCTACGAGCAGTACTTC
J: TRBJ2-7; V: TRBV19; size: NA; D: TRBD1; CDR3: CASSWGQGASYEQYF; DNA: TGTGCCAGTAGTTGGGGACAGGGGGCGTCCTACGAGCAGTACTTC
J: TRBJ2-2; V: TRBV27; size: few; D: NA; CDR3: CASSLGVPGELFF; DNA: TGTGCCAGCAGTTTAGGGGTGCCCGGGGAGCTGTTTTTT
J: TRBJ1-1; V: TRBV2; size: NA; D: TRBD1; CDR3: CASGRDREGNTEAFF; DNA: TGTGCCAGCGGTCGGGACAGGGAGGGGAACACTGAAGCTTTCTTT
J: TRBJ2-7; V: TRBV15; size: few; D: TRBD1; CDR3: CATSSRDRGPEQYF; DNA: TGTGCCACCAGCAGCCGGGACAGGGGACCCGAGCAGTACTTC
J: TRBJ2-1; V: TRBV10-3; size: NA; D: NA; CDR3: CAISERNEQFF; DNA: TGTGCCATCAGTGAGAGGAATGAGCAGTTCTTC
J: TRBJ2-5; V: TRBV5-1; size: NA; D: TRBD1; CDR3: CASSDRGDLNQETQYF; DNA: TGCGCCAGCAGCGACAGGGGCGACCTAAACCAAGAGACCCAGTACTTC
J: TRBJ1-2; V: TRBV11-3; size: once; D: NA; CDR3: CASSPSGEWGYTF; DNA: TGTGCCAGCAGCCCCTCAGGGGAATGGGGCTACACCTTC
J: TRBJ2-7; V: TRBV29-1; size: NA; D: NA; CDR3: CSVESPLGQYF; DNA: TGCAGCGTTGAATCCCCCCTCGGGCAGTACTTC
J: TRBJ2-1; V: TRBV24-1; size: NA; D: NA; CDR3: CATSDEYEGQFF; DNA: TGTGCCACCAGTGATGAATACGAGGGGCAGTTCTTC
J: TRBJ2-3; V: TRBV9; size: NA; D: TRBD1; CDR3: CASSVETGGDTQYF; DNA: TGTGCCAGCAGCGTGGAGACAGGGGGAGATACGCAGTATTTT
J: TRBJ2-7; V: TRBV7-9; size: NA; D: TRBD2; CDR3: CASSSPSGGKGQYF; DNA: TGTGCCAGCAGCTCCCCTAGCGGGGGAAAAGGGCAGTACTTC
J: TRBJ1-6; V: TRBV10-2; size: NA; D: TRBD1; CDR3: CASSESDRGLGNSPLHF; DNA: TGCGCCAGCAGTGAGTCGGACAGGGGGCTGGGGAATTCACCCCTCCACTTT
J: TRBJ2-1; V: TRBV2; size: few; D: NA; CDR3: CASSSSAHYNNEQFF; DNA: TGTGCCAGCAGTTCTAGCGCCCACTACAACAATGAGCAGTTCTTC
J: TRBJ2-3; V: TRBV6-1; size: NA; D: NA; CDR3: CASSEASRTQYF; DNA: TGTGCCAGCAGTGAAGCGTCGCGCACGCAGTATTTT
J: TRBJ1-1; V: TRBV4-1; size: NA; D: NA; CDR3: CASSQDPGLRAFF; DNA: TGCGCCAGCAGCCAAGATCCGGGGCTCAGGGCTTTCTTT
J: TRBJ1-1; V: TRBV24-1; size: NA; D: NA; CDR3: CAPTPVAGVNTEAFF; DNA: TGTGCCCCGACCCCTGTGGCGGGGGTGAACACTGAAGCTTTCTTT
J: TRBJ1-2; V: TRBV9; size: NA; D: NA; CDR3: CASSMQENYGYTF; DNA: TGTGCCAGCAGCATGCAAGAAAACTATGGCTACACCTTC
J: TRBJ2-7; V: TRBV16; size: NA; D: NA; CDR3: CASSQDAAPGPSYEQYF; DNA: TGTGCCAGCAGCCAAGATGCGGCCCCTGGGCCCTCCTACGAGCAGTACTTC
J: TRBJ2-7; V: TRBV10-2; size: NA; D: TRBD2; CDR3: CASRGSKYEQYF; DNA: TGCGCCAGCCGCGGGAGTAAGTACGAGCAGTACTTC
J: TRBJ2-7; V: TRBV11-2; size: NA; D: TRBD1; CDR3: CASSLVLSGTGFTYEQYF; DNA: TGTGCCAGCAGCTTAGTACTCTCCGGGACAGGCTTTACCTACGAGCAGTACTTC
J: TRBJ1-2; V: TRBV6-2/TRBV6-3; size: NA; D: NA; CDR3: CASSNRAEGYGYTF; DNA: TGTGCCAGCAGTAACAGGGCTGAAGGCTATGGCTACACCTTC